This T cell receptor beta chain was found in a study of cytomegalovirus exposure and HLA in healthy donors. Study observations and caveats: TCR beta V segments were, for the most part, productive about 87% or about 30% of the time in an earlier analysis. In vitro checks showed that three CMV-associated chains really do target CMV antigens.

This CDR3 has 15 amino acids. The germline V gene has CDR1 SGHDN and CDR2 FVKESK. V was clipped by 0 bases and J by 4 bases, with 10 bases between them. The primer mix had 60 Vbeta and 13 Jbeta primers. Sequencing was performed with immunoSEQ multiplex PCR; in TCRdb, only in-frame clones are kept and a portion is missing. The table has about 160,000 clones, roughly 82% seen once. As to this clone: Its antigen is unknown.

The chain couples TRBV14 to TRBJ2-1; D is perhaps TRBD1 (6 bases). The source of this sequence is a man aged 50 or older in good health and CMV-seropositive. The sequenced material came from PBMCs. CDR3 loop: CASSQDDRSYNEQFF. The CDR3 region has the DNA TGTGCCAGCAGCCAAGATGACAGGTCTTACAATGAGCAGTTCTTC.